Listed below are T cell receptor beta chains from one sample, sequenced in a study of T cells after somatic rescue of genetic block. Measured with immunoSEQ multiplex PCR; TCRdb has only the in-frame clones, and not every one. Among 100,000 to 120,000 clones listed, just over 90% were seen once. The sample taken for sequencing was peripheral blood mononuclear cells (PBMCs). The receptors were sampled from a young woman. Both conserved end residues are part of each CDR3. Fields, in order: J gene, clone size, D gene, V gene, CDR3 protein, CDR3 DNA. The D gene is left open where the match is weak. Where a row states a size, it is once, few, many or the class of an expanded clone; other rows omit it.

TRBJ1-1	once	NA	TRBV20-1	CSAKENTEAFF	TGCAGTGCTAAGGAGAACACTGAAGCTTTCTTT
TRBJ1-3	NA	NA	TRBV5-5	CASSSGQPGNTIYF	TGTGCCAGCAGCTCAGGACAGCCTGGAAACACCATATATTTT
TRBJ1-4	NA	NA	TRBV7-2	CASSLMGPDLNEKLFF	TGTGCCAGCAGCTTAATGGGACCGGACCTTAATGAAAAACTGTTTTTT
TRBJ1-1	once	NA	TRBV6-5	CASSLLLGEAFF	TGTGCCAGCAGTCTACTCTTGGGGGAAGCTTTCTTT
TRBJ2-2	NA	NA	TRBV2	CASSITTPGTGELFF	TGTGCCAGCAGTATTACGACTCCCGGTACCGGGGAGCTGTTTTTT
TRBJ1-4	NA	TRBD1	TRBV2	CASSEDLGQIEKLFF	TGTGCCAGCAGTGAAGACCTGGGACAGATCGAAAAACTGTTTTTT
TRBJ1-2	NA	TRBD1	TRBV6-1	CASSPLQGALGGYTF	TGTGCCAGCAGTCCACTACAGGGGGCTCTTGGGGGCTACACCTTC
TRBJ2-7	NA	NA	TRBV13	CASSLVPHEQYF	TGTGCCAGCAGCTTAGTACCCCACGAGCAGTACTTC
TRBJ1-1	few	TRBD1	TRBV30	CAWKKRDRNTEAFF	TGTGCCTGGAAGAAACGGGACAGGAACACTGAAGCTTTCTTT
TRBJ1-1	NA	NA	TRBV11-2	CASSLDWNTEAFF	TGTGCCAGCAGCTTAGATTGGAACACTGAAGCTTTCTTT
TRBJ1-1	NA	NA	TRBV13	CASSLGPNWSSEAFF	TGTGCCAGCAGCTTAGGCCCCAATTGGTCGAGTGAAGCTTTCTTT
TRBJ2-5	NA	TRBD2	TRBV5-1	CASSFRVAGEETQYF	TGCGCCAGCAGCTTTAGGGTAGCGGGGGAGGAGACCCAGTACTTC
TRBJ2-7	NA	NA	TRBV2	CASSDRQAGGEQYF	TGTGCCAGCAGTGATAGACAGGCCGGGGGAGAGCAGTACTTC
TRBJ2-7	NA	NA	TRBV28	CASSFAAGEQYF	TGTGCCAGCAGTTTCGCCGCTGGCGAGCAGTACTTC
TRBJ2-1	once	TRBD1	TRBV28	CASSIPGGHEQFF	TGTGCCAGCAGTATCCCAGGGGGTCATGAGCAGTTCTTC
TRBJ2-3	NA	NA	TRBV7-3	CATKAGASTDTQYF	TGTGCGACCAAGGCGGGGGCCAGCACAGATACGCAGTATTTT
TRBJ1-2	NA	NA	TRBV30	CAWSVDTRTGHGYTF	TGTGCCTGGAGTGTAGACACCCGTACAGGGCACGGCTACACCTTC
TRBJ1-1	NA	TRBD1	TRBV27	CASSNPGQTVGRAFF	TGTGCCAGCAGTAACCCGGGACAGACCGTCGGTCGCGCTTTCTTT
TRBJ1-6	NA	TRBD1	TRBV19	CASRTPGQRNSPLHF	TGTGCCAGTAGAACTCCGGGACAGAGGAATTCACCCCTCCACTTT